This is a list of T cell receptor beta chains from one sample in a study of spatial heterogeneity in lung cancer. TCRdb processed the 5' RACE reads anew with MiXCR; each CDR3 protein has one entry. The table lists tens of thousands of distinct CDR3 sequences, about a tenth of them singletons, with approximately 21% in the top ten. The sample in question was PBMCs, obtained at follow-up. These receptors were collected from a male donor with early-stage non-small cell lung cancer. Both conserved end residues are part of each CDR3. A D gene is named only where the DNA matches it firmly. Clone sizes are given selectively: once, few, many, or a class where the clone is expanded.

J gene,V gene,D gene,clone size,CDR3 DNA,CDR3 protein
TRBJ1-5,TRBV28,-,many,TGTGCCAGCACCTCCCCAGGGAATCAGCCCCAGCATTTT,CASTSPGNQPQHF
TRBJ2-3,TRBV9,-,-,TGTGCCAGCCAGACGGGGGTTGCCGCAGATACGCAGTATTTT,CASQTGVAADTQYF
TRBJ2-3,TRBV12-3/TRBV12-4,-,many,TGTGCCAGCAGTTTCCGGGATACGCAGTATTTT,CASSFRDTQYF
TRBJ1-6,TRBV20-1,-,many,TGCAGTGCTCGTAGAAGCAGTACAGGGTGGGGTAATTCACCCCTCCACTTT,CSARRSSTGWGNSPLHF
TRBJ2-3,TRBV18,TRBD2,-,TGTGCCAGCTCACCGGTGACTAGCGCCAACACAGATACGCAGTATTTT,CASSPVTSANTDTQYF
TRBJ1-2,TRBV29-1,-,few,TGCAGCGTTGAAGGAGGCAGGGGTGGCTACACCTTC,CSVEGGRGGYTF
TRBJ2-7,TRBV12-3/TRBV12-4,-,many,TGTGCCAGCAGCCTGCTCGCCTACGAGCAGTACTTC,CASSLLAYEQYF
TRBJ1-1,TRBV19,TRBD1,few,TGTGCCAGTAGTCCGGGACAGATGAACACTGAAGCTTTCTTT,CASSPGQMNTEAFF
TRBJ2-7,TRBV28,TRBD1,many,TGTGCCAGCAGTAGCCCGGGACAGGGTTCCTACGAGCAGTACTTC,CASSSPGQGSYEQYF
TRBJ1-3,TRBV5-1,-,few,TGCGCCATCAGCTTGGGGGAGTCTAACTCTGGAAACACCATATATTTT,CAISLGESNSGNTIYF
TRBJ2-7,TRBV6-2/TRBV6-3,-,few,TGTGCCAGCAGTTACTCGCCCGGCTTACGCCACGAGCAGTACTTC,CASSYSPGLRHEQYF
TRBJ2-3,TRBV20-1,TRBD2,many,TGCAGTGCTAGTGGGCGGAGTAGCGGGGGAGTCGGGCAGTATTTT,CSASGRSSGGVGQYF
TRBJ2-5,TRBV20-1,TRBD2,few,TGCAGTGCTCAACTCGGGGGGGGCCAAGAGACCCAGTACTTC,CSAQLGGGQETQYF
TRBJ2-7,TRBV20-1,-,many,TGCAGTGCTAGGGGGAACTCCTACGAGCAGTACTTC,CSARGNSYEQYF
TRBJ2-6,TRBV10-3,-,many,TGTGCCATCAGTGAGAGTGGCAGGGAGGGGGCCAACGTCCTGACTTTC,CAISESGREGANVLTF
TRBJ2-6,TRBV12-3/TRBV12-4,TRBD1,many,TGTGCCAGCAGACCAGGGACAGCGAACTCTGGGGCCAACGTCCTGACTTTC,CASRPGTANSGANVLTF
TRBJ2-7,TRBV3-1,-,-,TGTGCCAGCAGCCAAGGACAACCCAATCTCTACGCCCAGTACGAGCAGTACTTC,CASSQGQPNLYAQYEQYF
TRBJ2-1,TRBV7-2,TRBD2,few,TGTGCCAGCACCCCTAGCGGGGGGAGCTCCTACAATGAGCAGTTCTTC,CASTPSGGSSYNEQFF
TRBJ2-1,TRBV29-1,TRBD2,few,TGCAGCGTTGAACAGCGGGAGAGCTCCTACAATGAGCAGTTCTTC,CSVEQRESSYNEQFF
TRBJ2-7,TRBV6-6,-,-,TGTGCCAGCAGCCTAGAGGGGGAGCAGTACTTC,CASSLEGEQYF
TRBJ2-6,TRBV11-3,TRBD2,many,TGTGCCAGCAGCTTAGGTGGTCTAGCGGACCCTGGGGCCAACGTCCTGACTTTC,CASSLGGLADPGANVLTF
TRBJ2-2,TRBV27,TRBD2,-,TGTGCCAGCGGTTCGGGCGGGGGGGCTAAAGGCGGGGAGCTGTTTTTT,CASGSGGGAKGGELFF
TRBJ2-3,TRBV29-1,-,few,TGCAGCGTCCACGGGGGATTGGCAGATACGCAGTATTTT,CSVHGGLADTQYF
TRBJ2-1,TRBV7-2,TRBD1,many,TGTGCCAGCAGCTCTATCCGGGACAGCCCACCTAGTGAGCAGTTCTTC,CASSSIRDSPPSEQFF
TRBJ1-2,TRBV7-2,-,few,TGTGCCAGCAGCATTCCCGGGTATAACTATGGCTACACCTTC,CASSIPGYNYGYTF
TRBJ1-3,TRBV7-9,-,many,TGTGCCAGCAGCTTAGATTCCCTCTCTGGAAACACCATATATTTT,CASSLDSLSGNTIYF
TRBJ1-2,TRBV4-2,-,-,TGTGCCAGCAGCCAAGAGAGCTATGGCTACACCTTC,CASSQESYGYTF
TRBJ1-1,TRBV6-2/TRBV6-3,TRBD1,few,TGTGCCAGCAGTTATCAGGGGGCGCAGGGGGAAGCTTTCTTT,CASSYQGAQGEAFF
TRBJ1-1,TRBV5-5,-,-,TGTGCCAGCAGTCTTTCCAGGGGTCTTGGAGCTTTCTTT,CASSLSRGLGAFF